A selection of T cell receptor beta chains follows, all from one sample in a study of blood T cells in healthy people across ages. In TCRdb, the 5' RACE reads were re-called with MiXCR into one record per CDR3 protein. The data hold around 600,000 distinct CDR3 sequences, with 47% observed a single time. The sequenced sample was blood. These receptors were obtained from a man at least 80 years old in good health. Both conserved end residues are part of each CDR3. The D gene is left open where the match is weak. Rows give clone size only sometimes, using once, few, many, or a class for an expanded clone.

d_gene,j_gene,abundance,v_gene,CDR3aa,CDR3nt
-,TRBJ2-1,-,TRBV5-1,CASSPNSEQFF,TGCGCCAGCAGCCCAAACAGTGAGCAGTTCTTC
-,TRBJ2-3,-,TRBV27,CASRRTMSTDTQYF,TGTGCCAGCCGCCGGACCATGAGCACAGATACGCAGTATTTT
-,TRBJ2-5,few,TRBV20-1,CSARGPGETQYF,TGCAGTGCTAGAGGACCTGGGGAGACCCAGTACTTC
-,TRBJ2-2,-,TRBV29-1,CSVSQLNTGELFF,TGCAGCGTTTCACAGTTAAACACCGGGGAGCTGTTTTTT
TRBD1,TRBJ2-3,few,TRBV5-1,CASSFGQGATDTQYF,TGCGCCAGCAGCTTCGGACAGGGGGCTACAGATACGCAGTATTTT
-,TRBJ1-1,many,TRBV5-1,CASSRAMARDVNTEAFF,TGCGCCAGCAGCCGTGCCATGGCCAGGGACGTGAACACTGAAGCTTTCTTT
TRBD2,TRBJ2-7,-,TRBV7-2,CASSPSGDLYEQYF,TGTGCCAGCAGCCCGAGCGGGGACCTATACGAGCAGTACTTC
TRBD1,TRBJ2-6,-,TRBV28,CASSSPGGGANVLTF,TGTGCCAGCAGTTCCCCAGGGGGAGGGGCCAACGTCCTGACTTTC
-,TRBJ2-3,-,TRBV29-1,CSVEVFTDSQYF,TGCAGCGTTGAAGTGTTCACAGATTCGCAGTATTTT
-,TRBJ2-3,few,TRBV20-1,CSATTGTDGTDTQYF,TGCAGTGCCACAACTGGAACCGATGGCACAGATACGCAGTATTTT
-,TRBJ2-7,-,TRBV7-2,CASSVEFRNEQYF,TGTGCCAGCAGCGTAGAGTTCCGGAACGAGCAGTACTTC
-,TRBJ2-1,once,TRBV7-6,CASSLGTDLHNEQFF,TGTGCCAGCAGCTTAGGGACTGACCTCCACAATGAGCAGTTCTTC
-,TRBJ2-2,many,TRBV6-6,CASSYPAGELFF,TGTGCCAGCAGTTACCCCGCCGGGGAGCTGTTTTTT
-,TRBJ1-2,-,TRBV7-2,CASSFPDLYGYTF,TGTGCCAGCAGCTTCCCGGACCTGTATGGCTACACCTTC
TRBD2,TRBJ2-1,-,TRBV6-2/TRBV6-3,CASGRTSGRSEQFF,TGTGCCAGCGGAAGGACTAGCGGGAGAAGTGAGCAGTTCTTC
-,TRBJ2-1,many,TRBV7-2,CASSSQPGIAGNEQFF,TGTGCCAGCAGCTCCCAACCGGGAATAGCTGGCAATGAGCAGTTCTTC
-,TRBJ2-1,few,TRBV20-1,CSAPSGVWRQFF,TGCAGTGCTCCCTCGGGCGTTTGGAGGCAGTTCTTC
-,TRBJ1-6,-,TRBV5-1,CASSLSLGRNSPLHF,TGCGCCAGCAGCTTGAGTCTGGGTAGGAATTCACCCCTCCACTTT
-,TRBJ2-3,many,TRBV6-6,CASCGPETDTQYF,TGTGCCAGCTGCGGACCAGAGACAGATACGCAGTATTTT
-,TRBJ1-2,-,TRBV7-2,CASSGTKGPYGYTF,TGTGCCAGCAGCGGGACTAAGGGACCCTATGGCTACACCTTC
-,TRBJ1-5,-,TRBV20-1,CSARDLGSNQPQHF,TGCAGTGCTAGAGATTTAGGTAGCAATCAGCCCCAGCATTTT
TRBD1,TRBJ2-5,-,TRBV7-9,CASSLRGPQETQYF,TGTGCCAGCAGCTTGAGGGGGCCCCAAGAGACCCAGTACTTC
-,TRBJ2-7,many,TRBV4-3,CASSQDDSGLEQYF,TGCGCCAGCAGCCAAGATGATTCCGGCCTTGAGCAGTACTTC
-,TRBJ1-1,few,TRBV5-6,CASSLGSGRPNTEAFF,TGTGCCAGCAGCTTGGGGTCGGGACGGCCGAACACTGAAGCTTTCTTT
-,TRBJ1-6,-,TRBV6-5,CASSSKARTNNSPLHF,TGTGCCAGCAGCTCAAAAGCACGGACAAATAATTCACCCCTCCACTTT
TRBD2,TRBJ2-1,-,TRBV20-1,CSARTSGSAPEQFF,TGCAGTGCTAGAACTAGCGGGTCGGCCCCCGAGCAGTTCTTC
TRBD2,TRBJ2-1,few,TRBV29-1,CSVRWGASGSHEQFF,TGCAGCGTTAGGTGGGGGGCTAGCGGGAGCCATGAGCAGTTCTTC
TRBD2,TRBJ2-3,few,TRBV7-2,CASSRRGLAGGISTDTQYF,TGTGCCAGCAGCCGCCGGGGACTAGCGGGAGGGATAAGCACAGATACGCAGTATTTT
-,TRBJ2-7,once,TRBV24-1,CATSGGQTAGNEQYF,TGTGCCACCAGTGGGGGACAGACAGCGGGCAATGAGCAGTACTTC
-,TRBJ1-2,-,TRBV3-1,CASSQSRSYGYTF,TGTGCCAGCAGCCAGAGTAGAAGCTATGGCTACACCTTC
-,TRBJ2-2,-,TRBV5-1,CASRVEAGELFF,TGCGCCAGCAGGGTTGAGGCCGGGGAGCTGTTTTTT
-,TRBJ2-7,-,TRBV7-9,CASTPPGSPYEQYF,TGTGCCAGCACCCCGCCCGGTAGTCCCTACGAGCAGTACTTC
-,TRBJ2-7,-,TRBV24-1,CAPPVGISVSITYEQYF,TGTGCCCCCCCGGTGGGGATTAGCGTAAGTATAACCTACGAGCAGTACTTC
TRBD2,TRBJ2-1,many,TRBV6-6,CASSYVAGGHNEQFF,TGTGCCAGCAGTTACGTTGCGGGGGGCCACAATGAGCAGTTCTTC
TRBD1,TRBJ1-5,-,TRBV29-1,CGVDQGADQPQHF,TGCGGCGTTGACCAGGGGGCCGATCAGCCCCAGCATTTT
TRBD2,TRBJ2-7,-,TRBV20-1,CSAREGGNTYEQYF,TGCAGTGCTAGAGAGGGGGGGAATACCTACGAGCAGTACTTC
-,TRBJ2-7,few,TRBV14,CASSQDWGSYEQYF,TGTGCCAGCAGCCAAGATTGGGGCTCCTACGAGCAGTACTTC
-,TRBJ1-1,-,TRBV27,CASSSTYPSTEAFF,TGTGCCAGCAGTTCCACGTACCCGAGCACTGAAGCTTTCTTT
-,TRBJ2-5,-,TRBV2,CASSELSGVETQYF,TGTGCCAGCAGTGAACTTTCAGGGGTAGAGACCCAGTACTTC
-,TRBJ2-3,few,TRBV5-1,CASSLAVPSTDTQYF,TGCGCCAGCAGCTTGGCGGTCCCCAGCACAGATACGCAGTATTTT
-,TRBJ1-2,-,TRBV9,CASSVLSYGYTF,TGTGCCAGCAGCGTCCTGAGTTATGGCTACACCTTC
TRBD1,TRBJ2-7,many,TRBV4-3,CASSQVWDSQASYEQYF,TGCGCCAGCAGCCAAGTTTGGGACAGCCAGGCCTCCTACGAGCAGTACTTC
TRBD1,TRBJ2-5,-,TRBV2,CASRPTGGGETQYF,TGTGCCAGCAGGCCAACAGGGGGAGGAGAGACCCAGTACTTC
-,TRBJ2-7,few,TRBV18,CASSQGTSTYEQYF,TGTGCCAGCTCACAAGGGACGAGTACCTACGAGCAGTACTTC
-,TRBJ1-5,-,TRBV7-2,CASSLNPVNQPQHF,TGTGCCAGCAGCTTAAATCCTGTTAATCAGCCCCAGCATTTT
-,TRBJ1-4,-,TRBV7-9,CASSANQGGNEKLFF,TGTGCCAGCAGCGCTAACCAGGGTGGGAATGAAAAACTGTTTTTT
-,TRBJ2-7,-,TRBV6-2/TRBV6-3,CASSYPTATYEQYF,TGTGCCAGCAGTTACCCGACGGCTACCTACGAGCAGTACTTC
TRBD1,TRBJ2-1,-,TRBV2,CASSERGQGAKEQFF,TGTGCCAGCAGTGAGCGGGGACAGGGGGCTAAAGAGCAGTTCTTC
-,TRBJ1-2,few,TRBV2,CASSDRLGGYTF,TGTGCCAGCAGTGACCGACTAGGTGGCTACACCTTC
-,TRBJ2-3,-,TRBV7-6,CASSLLVSTDTQYF,TGTGCCAGCAGCTTATTGGTTAGCACAGATACGCAGTATTTT
-,TRBJ2-5,few,TRBV20-1,CSARGGDQETQYF,TGCAGTGCTAGAGGAGGGGACCAAGAGACCCAGTACTTC
TRBD1,TRBJ1-1,-,TRBV3-1,CASSQADRVGEAFF,TGTGCCAGCAGCCAGGCGGACAGGGTCGGAGAAGCTTTCTTT
-,TRBJ1-2,-,TRBV20-1,CSASEALGFYGYTF,TGCAGTGCTAGTGAAGCCCTGGGGTTCTATGGCTACACCTTC
-,TRBJ1-4,-,TRBV9,CASSPYKAQSELFF,TGTGCCAGCAGCCCTTACAAGGCACAGTCCGAACTGTTTTTT
TRBD1,TRBJ1-4,-,TRBV7-9,CASSFRTGGYGKLFF,TGTGCCAGCAGCTTCCGTACAGGGGGCTATGGAAAACTGTTTTTT
-,TRBJ2-2,few,TRBV29-1,CSVRVTGELFF,TGCAGCGTTCGGGTCACCGGGGAGCTGTTTTTT
-,TRBJ1-2,-,TRBV27,CASSLFGAHYGYTF,TGTGCCAGCAGTTTATTTGGGGCCCACTATGGCTACACCTTC